This TCR beta chain emerged from a study of cytomegalovirus exposure and HLA in healthy donors. Study outcomes and limitations: The study designated 150 or so TCR beta chains cytomegalovirus-associated. Compared with the roughly 730-donor mean, an Asian-associated ancestry cluster reportedly had fewer N-insertions, according to a later analysis. The classifier, whose performance was assessed in both the original and validation cohorts, reportedly diagnosed cytomegalovirus status with high specificity and sensitivity.

The PCR ran on 60 Vbeta and 13 Jbeta primers. Authors' analysis steps: An analysis performed later counted roughly 80 million unique TCR beta chains (roughly 10 million of them shared). The table came from immunoSEQ multiplex PCR; TCRdb's copy has only in-frame clones and leaves some out. D and trimming were read from the DNA, whereas the V and J calls and clone size are those reported in that table. This sample has around 190,000 clones, with roughly 86% found just once. A note on this clone: Antigen specificity is unknown.

This CDR3 has 13 residues. Trimming took off 2 bases at V and 4 bases at J, with 8 bases between the two ends. Germline assignment: CDR1 PRHDT and CDR2 FYEKMQ (reference sequence). Sequenced sample: PBMCs. This clonotype was obtained from a woman aged 18-30 years in good health and CMV-seronegative. The V and J genes are TRBV13 and TRBJ1-2, with a possible D match to TRBD1 (5 bases). The CDR3 here is CASSLQGSYGYTF. The CDR3 DNA is TGTGCCAGCAGCTTACAGGGATCCTATGGCTACACCTTC. The full variable domain, its missing parts supplied by reference TRBV13 and TRBJ1-2, is AAGVIQSPRHLIKEKRETATLKCYPIPRHDTVYWYQQGPGQDPQFLISFYEKMQSDKGSIPDRFSAQQFSDYHSELNMSSLELGDSALYFCASSLQGSYGYTFGSGTRLTVV.